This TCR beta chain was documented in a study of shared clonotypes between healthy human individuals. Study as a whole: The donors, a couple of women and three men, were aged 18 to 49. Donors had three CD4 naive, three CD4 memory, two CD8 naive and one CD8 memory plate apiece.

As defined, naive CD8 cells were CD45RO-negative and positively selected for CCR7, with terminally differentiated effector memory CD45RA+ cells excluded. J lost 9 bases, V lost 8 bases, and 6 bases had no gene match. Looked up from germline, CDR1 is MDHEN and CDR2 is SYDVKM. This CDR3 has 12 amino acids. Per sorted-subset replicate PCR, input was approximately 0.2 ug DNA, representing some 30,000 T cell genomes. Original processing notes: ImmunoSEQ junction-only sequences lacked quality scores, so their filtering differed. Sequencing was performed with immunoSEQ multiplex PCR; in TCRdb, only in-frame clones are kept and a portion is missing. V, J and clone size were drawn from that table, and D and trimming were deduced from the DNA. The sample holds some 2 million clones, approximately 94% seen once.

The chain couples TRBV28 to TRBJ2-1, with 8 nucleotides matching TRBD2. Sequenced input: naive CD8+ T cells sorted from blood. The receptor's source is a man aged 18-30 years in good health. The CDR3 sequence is CASGRTSLEQFF. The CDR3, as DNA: TGTGCCAGCGGCAGGACTAGCCTTGAGCAGTTCTTC.